The clone carrying this T cell receptor (beta chain) was observed a handful of times. What it binds is not known. The data are from a study of blood T cells in healthy people across ages. Study observations and caveats: The study found TCR beta diversity correlated strongly with naive T cell percentage. Leaving the PBMCs unsorted stopped any conclusive comparison of naive versus antigen-experienced cells.

This CDR3 comprises 11 residues. Germline V gene data show CDR1 as SGHTA and CDR2 as FQGNSA. V was clipped by 8 bases and J by 13 bases; unmatched bases: 9. Using a J-beta primer mix together with a sample-barcoded 5' primer, a second PCR was run for about 6 to 12 cycles. MiXCR, run by TCRdb on the 5' RACE reads, gives a single entry per CDR3 protein. The data hold about 690,000 distinct CDR3 sequences, with roughly 41% observed a single time. The chain couples TRBV7-2 to TRBJ2-5; 8 positions match TRBD1. This TCR was recovered from a man older than 75 in good health. Sequenced sample: blood. The CDR3 loop reads CASGSTGVAYF. The CDR3, as DNA: TGTGCCAGCGGATCGACAGGGGTTGCGTACTTC.